The rows below give T cell receptor beta chains drawn from one sample of a study of blood T cells in healthy people across ages. TCRdb re-called the 5' RACE reads through MiXCR, storing one row per CDR3 protein. The repertoire holds hundreds of thousands of distinct CDR3 sequences, with 45% to 50% as singletons. Sequenced sample: blood. The receptors here all came from an older woman in good health. The CDR3 runs from the conserved cysteine through the conserved F or W. The D gene is left open where the match is weak. Expanded clones are given a class, and other clones once, few, many or no size at all.

CDR3 DNA: TGCGCCAGCAGCTTGGGGAGTGGATTTGGCACTGAAGCTTTCTTT
CDR3 protein: CASSLGSGFGTEAFF
J gene: TRBJ1-1
V gene: TRBV5-1
clone size: -
D gene: -

CDR3 DNA: TGTGCCAGCAGCCAAGGGAGGGGACTAGCTTTCTACAATGAGCAGTTCTTC
CDR3 protein: CASSQGRGLAFYNEQFF
J gene: TRBJ2-1
V gene: TRBV14
clone size: once
D gene: TRBD2

CDR3 DNA: TGCGCCAGCAGCCAAGATACCAGGGATGAGCAGTTCTTC
CDR3 protein: CASSQDTRDEQFF
J gene: TRBJ2-1
V gene: TRBV4-3
clone size: -
D gene: -

CDR3 DNA: TGTGCCAGCGTGGCGGGGGAGGGACAAGAGACCCAGTACTTC
CDR3 protein: CASVAGEGQETQYF
J gene: TRBJ2-5
V gene: TRBV2
clone size: once
D gene: TRBD2

CDR3 DNA: TGTGCCAGCAGCCCCTGGACACCTAACACTGAAGCTTTCTTT
CDR3 protein: CASSPWTPNTEAFF
J gene: TRBJ1-1
V gene: TRBV7-9
clone size: -
D gene: -

CDR3 DNA: TGTGCCAGCAGCAAAGACGCAGGGGGGAATTACAATGAGCAGTACTTC
CDR3 protein: CASSKDAGGNYNEQYF
J gene: TRBJ2-7
V gene: TRBV7-2
clone size: -
D gene: -

CDR3 DNA: TGTGCCAGCAGCCAGCCGGGACTAGCGGCCCGGAATGAGCAGTTCTTC
CDR3 protein: CASSQPGLAARNEQFF
J gene: TRBJ2-1
V gene: TRBV14
clone size: -
D gene: TRBD2

CDR3 DNA: TGCGCCAGCAGCCCCCCCGCGGCAGATCGCACCTTC
CDR3 protein: CASSPPAADRTF
J gene: TRBJ1-2
V gene: TRBV5-1
clone size: -
D gene: -

CDR3 DNA: TGCAGCGTTGAAGGGTACGGAGGGACTGAAGCTTTCTTT
CDR3 protein: CSVEGYGGTEAFF
J gene: TRBJ1-1
V gene: TRBV29-1
clone size: -
D gene: -

CDR3 DNA: TGCGCCAGCAGCTCTCACCGGGCAGCTTCTGGAAACACCATATATTTT
CDR3 protein: CASSSHRAASGNTIYF
J gene: TRBJ1-3
V gene: TRBV5-1
clone size: once
D gene: -

CDR3 DNA: TGCGCCAGCAGCCAGGTGGGGACCCCCTACGAGCAGTACTTC
CDR3 protein: CASSQVGTPYEQYF
J gene: TRBJ2-7
V gene: TRBV4-1
clone size: few
D gene: -

CDR3 DNA: TGCAGCGTTGAGCAGGAGGGCCGTGACGATGAGCAGTTCTTC
CDR3 protein: CSVEQEGRDDEQFF
J gene: TRBJ2-1
V gene: TRBV29-1
clone size: -
D gene: -

CDR3 DNA: TGTGCCAGCGCTAACTGGGACCAAGAGACCCAGTACTTC
CDR3 protein: CASANWDQETQYF
J gene: TRBJ2-5
V gene: TRBV27
clone size: few
D gene: -

CDR3 DNA: TGTGCCAGCAGTGCACACACAGGGGGCGGGACTGAAGCTTTCTTT
CDR3 protein: CASSAHTGGGTEAFF
J gene: TRBJ1-1
V gene: TRBV25-1
clone size: many
D gene: TRBD1

CDR3 DNA: TGTGCCACCCTAGAGAACAGGTCCGGCAATGAGCAGTACTTC
CDR3 protein: CATLENRSGNEQYF
J gene: TRBJ2-5
V gene: TRBV28
clone size: few
D gene: -

CDR3 DNA: TGTGCCAGCAGCGAAGAGGGGGCTTCCTATGGCTACACCTTC
CDR3 protein: CASSEEGASYGYTF
J gene: TRBJ1-2
V gene: TRBV7-9
clone size: few
D gene: TRBD1

CDR3 DNA: TGCAGTGCTAGAGAGGCCCGCTATAATGAAAAACTGTTTTTT
CDR3 protein: CSAREARYNEKLFF
J gene: TRBJ1-4
V gene: TRBV20-1
clone size: -
D gene: -

CDR3 DNA: TGTGCCAGCAGTTTACGCGGACGACCTCCTGGATCAAGCTCCTACAATGAGCAGTTCTTC
CDR3 protein: CASSLRGRPPGSSSYNEQFF
J gene: TRBJ2-1
V gene: TRBV27
clone size: -
D gene: -

CDR3 DNA: TGTGCCAGCAGTTTAAGGGGTTCAGACATATCCCCCTCTAATTCACCCCTCCACTTT
CDR3 protein: CASSLRGSDISPSNSPLHF
J gene: TRBJ1-6
V gene: TRBV27
clone size: -
D gene: -

CDR3 DNA: TGTGCCAGCAGCCAGACAGAGAACACTGAAGCTTTCTTT
CDR3 protein: CASSQTENTEAFF
J gene: TRBJ1-1
V gene: TRBV14
clone size: many
D gene: -

CDR3 DNA: TGCGCCAGCAGCTTGGACGACCTCAATGGCTACACCTTC
CDR3 protein: CASSLDDLNGYTF
J gene: TRBJ1-2
V gene: TRBV5-1
clone size: -
D gene: -

CDR3 DNA: TGTGCCAGCCTAACTTGGGGACTAGCGGGAGACGCTGAGCAGTTCTTC
CDR3 protein: CASLTWGLAGDAEQFF
J gene: TRBJ2-1
V gene: TRBV28
clone size: few
D gene: TRBD2

CDR3 DNA: TGTGCCAGCAGTTACTCGAGGGCTAGCCTGTTCTTC
CDR3 protein: CASSYSRASLFF
J gene: TRBJ2-1
V gene: TRBV6-2/TRBV6-3
clone size: -
D gene: -

CDR3 DNA: TGTGCCAGCAGCTCACAGGGGGAGGTGGAAAATCCCACAGATACGCAGTATTTT
CDR3 protein: CASSSQGEVENPTDTQYF
J gene: TRBJ2-3
V gene: TRBV13
clone size: -
D gene: TRBD1

CDR3 DNA: TGTGCCAGCAGTCATCGTAGCGGGACGATGAAGACCCAGTACTTC
CDR3 protein: CASSHRSGTMKTQYF
J gene: TRBJ2-5
V gene: TRBV6-2/TRBV6-3
clone size: -
D gene: TRBD2

CDR3 DNA: TGTGTCACCAGCAGAGATTTCGGGCTAGCGGGAGGTAAAAACACAGATACGCAGTATTTT
CDR3 protein: CVTSRDFGLAGGKNTDTQYF
J gene: TRBJ2-3
V gene: TRBV15
clone size: -
D gene: TRBD2

CDR3 DNA: TGTGCCAGCAGCCCTGGACTCGAGAGCTCCTACGAGCAGTACTTC
CDR3 protein: CASSPGLESSYEQYF
J gene: TRBJ2-7
V gene: TRBV7-9
clone size: few
D gene: -

CDR3 DNA: TGCAGTGCTAGAGATTTCCGGACAACAACCAAAAACATTCAGTACTTC
CDR3 protein: CSARDFRTTTKNIQYF
J gene: TRBJ2-4
V gene: TRBV20-1
clone size: -
D gene: -